This is a list of T cell receptor beta chains from one sample in a study of cytomegalovirus exposure and HLA in healthy donors. Libraries were prepared by immunoSEQ multiplex PCR; TCRdb keeps only in-frame clonotypes and omits some of them. The sample records a few hundred thousand clones, about 78% being singletons. The sample consisted of PBMCs. The receptors shown here come from a woman aged 25 to 45 in good health and CMV-seronegative. Each CDR3 is given with its conserved first and last residue. A D gene is named only where the DNA matches it firmly. Clone size is given for some rows only: seen once, a few or many times, or a class if the clone is expanded.

cdr3_aa: CAITLTTGSEQYF
cdr3_nt: TGTGCCATCACACTAACGACGGGAAGCGAGCAGTACTTC
j_call: TRBJ2-7
v_call: TRBV10-3
d_call: -
clone_size: -

cdr3_aa: CASSGQKRTALYGYTF
cdr3_nt: TGTGCCAGCTCAGGCCAGAAAAGGACAGCCCTCTATGGCTACACCTTC
j_call: TRBJ1-2
v_call: TRBV18
d_call: -
clone_size: -

cdr3_aa: CASGGTTDTEAFF
cdr3_nt: TGTGCCAGTGGGGGGACTACGGACACTGAAGCTTTCTTT
j_call: TRBJ1-1
v_call: TRBV7-9
d_call: -
clone_size: -

cdr3_aa: CASSVGSGSWAGELFF
cdr3_nt: TGTGCCAGCAGCGTAGGCAGCGGGAGTTGGGCCGGGGAGCTGTTTTTT
j_call: TRBJ2-2
v_call: TRBV9
d_call: TRBD2
clone_size: -

cdr3_aa: CASYGTVPKLHGYTF
cdr3_nt: TGTGCCAGCTACGGGACAGTCCCAAAACTACATGGCTACACCTTC
j_call: TRBJ1-2
v_call: TRBV6-6
d_call: TRBD1
clone_size: -

cdr3_aa: CASSLWGTGLHEQYF
cdr3_nt: TGTGCCAGCAGCTTGTGGGGGACAGGGCTCCACGAGCAGTACTTC
j_call: TRBJ2-7
v_call: TRBV5-6
d_call: TRBD1
clone_size: once

cdr3_aa: CASSQRSYNEQFF
cdr3_nt: TGTGCCAGCAGCCAGCGGTCCTACAATGAGCAGTTCTTC
j_call: TRBJ2-1
v_call: TRBV6-5
d_call: -
clone_size: -

cdr3_aa: CASSLVAGQGAAYNEQFF
cdr3_nt: TGTGCCAGCAGCTTAGTCGCCGGGCAGGGGGCCGCCTACAATGAGCAGTTCTTC
j_call: TRBJ2-1
v_call: TRBV7-7
d_call: TRBD1
clone_size: -

cdr3_aa: CASSLGGGETQYF
cdr3_nt: TGTGCCAGCAGCTTGGGAGGGGGAGAGACCCAGTACTTC
j_call: TRBJ2-5
v_call: TRBV5-6
d_call: -
clone_size: -

cdr3_aa: CSVEAGHGYTF
cdr3_nt: TGCAGCGTGGAGGCAGGTCATGGCTACACCTTC
j_call: TRBJ1-2
v_call: TRBV29-1
d_call: -
clone_size: few

cdr3_aa: CSVEVPARADYEQYF
cdr3_nt: TGCAGCGTTGAAGTTCCGGCCAGGGCGGACTACGAGCAGTACTTC
j_call: TRBJ2-7
v_call: TRBV29-1
d_call: -
clone_size: -

cdr3_aa: CASSSPGAFF
cdr3_nt: TGTGCCAGCAGTTCCCCGGGGGCTTTCTTT
j_call: TRBJ1-1
v_call: TRBV6-6
d_call: -
clone_size: -

cdr3_aa: CASSPSLYQPQHF
cdr3_nt: TGTGCCAGCAGTCCCTCCTTGTATCAGCCCCAGCATTTT
j_call: TRBJ1-5
v_call: TRBV27
d_call: -
clone_size: -

cdr3_aa: CASSLIPGLSSVYEQYF
cdr3_nt: TGTGCCAGCAGTTTAATCCCAGGGCTTTCCTCGGTCTACGAGCAGTACTTC
j_call: TRBJ2-7
v_call: TRBV27
d_call: -
clone_size: -

cdr3_aa: CASSFPPGGRSSYEQYF
cdr3_nt: TGTGCCAGCAGTTTCCCCCCGGGCGGGCGGAGCTCCTACGAGCAGTACTTC
j_call: TRBJ2-7
v_call: TRBV28
d_call: -
clone_size: -

cdr3_aa: CASSATGNSYEQYF
cdr3_nt: TGTGCCAGCAGCGCGACAGGAAATTCCTACGAGCAGTACTTC
j_call: TRBJ2-7
v_call: TRBV9
d_call: -
clone_size: -

cdr3_aa: CASSIGGHSYEQYF
cdr3_nt: TGTGCCAGTAGTATAGGAGGCCATTCCTACGAGCAGTACTTC
j_call: TRBJ2-7
v_call: TRBV19
d_call: -
clone_size: once

cdr3_aa: CASQGAGYEQYF
cdr3_nt: TGTGCCAGCCAGGGGGCGGGCTACGAGCAGTACTTC
j_call: TRBJ2-7
v_call: TRBV19
d_call: TRBD1
clone_size: -

cdr3_aa: CASSLGGRGEANIQYF
cdr3_nt: TGTGCCAGCAGCTTAGGGGGGCGGGGGGAGGCAAACATTCAGTACTTC
j_call: TRBJ2-4
v_call: TRBV7-9
d_call: TRBD2
clone_size: -

cdr3_aa: CASSLAPGLSYEQYF
cdr3_nt: TGCGCCAGCAGCTTGGCGCCAGGCCTCTCCTACGAGCAGTACTTC
j_call: TRBJ2-7
v_call: TRBV5-1
d_call: -
clone_size: once

cdr3_aa: CASSSSRQGPSYEQYF
cdr3_nt: TGTGCCAGCAGCTCGAGTAGACAGGGACCCTCCTACGAGCAGTACTTC
j_call: TRBJ2-7
v_call: TRBV5-6
d_call: TRBD1
clone_size: -

cdr3_aa: CASSLRQDTGGYTF
cdr3_nt: TGTGCCAGCAGCCTTCGGCAGGACACCGGTGGCTACACCTTC
j_call: TRBJ1-2
v_call: TRBV6-5
d_call: -
clone_size: few

cdr3_aa: CATSRGGSSYNEQFF
cdr3_nt: TGTGCCACCAGCAGAGGCGGGAGCTCCTACAATGAGCAGTTCTTC
j_call: TRBJ2-1
v_call: TRBV15
d_call: TRBD2
clone_size: -

cdr3_aa: CASSVATVETQYF
cdr3_nt: TGTGCCAGCAGCGTAGCTACAGTCGAGACCCAGTACTTC
j_call: TRBJ2-5
v_call: TRBV9
d_call: -
clone_size: -

cdr3_aa: CSARDPPAQYF
cdr3_nt: TGCAGTGCTAGAGATCCACCGGCGCAGTATTTT
j_call: TRBJ2-3
v_call: TRBV20-1
d_call: -
clone_size: few

cdr3_aa: CSVEDPDRGSEAFF
cdr3_nt: TGCAGCGTTGAAGACCCGGACAGGGGGTCTGAAGCTTTCTTT
j_call: TRBJ1-1
v_call: TRBV29-1
d_call: TRBD1
clone_size: few

cdr3_aa: CASSPDRGRGEKLFF
cdr3_nt: TGTGCCAGTAGTCCTGACAGGGGGCGCGGAGAAAAACTGTTTTTT
j_call: TRBJ1-4
v_call: TRBV19
d_call: TRBD1
clone_size: -

cdr3_aa: CATEAGLRGEQYF
cdr3_nt: TGTGCCACAGAAGCGGGATTGAGGGGCGAGCAGTACTTC
j_call: TRBJ2-7
v_call: TRBV7-2
d_call: TRBD2
clone_size: -

cdr3_aa: CSVTGTGLAYEQYF
cdr3_nt: TGCAGCGTGACCGGGACAGGTTTAGCCTACGAGCAGTACTTC
j_call: TRBJ2-7
v_call: TRBV29-1
d_call: TRBD1
clone_size: -

cdr3_aa: CASGSGTEDTQYF
cdr3_nt: TGCGCCAGCGGCTCCGGGACAGAAGATACGCAGTATTTT
j_call: TRBJ2-3
v_call: TRBV4-1
d_call: TRBD1
clone_size: -

cdr3_aa: CASSYSRQLYNEQFF
cdr3_nt: TGTGCCAGCAGTTACTCCCGACAGCTCTACAATGAGCAGTTCTTC
j_call: TRBJ2-1
v_call: TRBV6-5
d_call: -
clone_size: few

cdr3_aa: CASSYSIAGGNTIYF
cdr3_nt: TGTGCCAGCAGTTACTCCATTGCGGGGGGAAACACCATATATTTT
j_call: TRBJ1-3
v_call: TRBV6-5
d_call: -
clone_size: few

cdr3_aa: CASSLTGASEAFF
cdr3_nt: TGTGCCAGCAGCTTGACAGGGGCTTCTGAAGCTTTCTTT
j_call: TRBJ1-1
v_call: TRBV5-5
d_call: TRBD1
clone_size: -

cdr3_aa: CASSPLAEVHNEQFF
cdr3_nt: TGCGCCAGCAGCCCCCTAGCGGAGGTACACAATGAGCAGTTCTTC
j_call: TRBJ2-1
v_call: TRBV5-1
d_call: TRBD2
clone_size: -

cdr3_aa: CASSRDESNYGYTF
cdr3_nt: TGTGCCAGCAGTCGGGATGAAAGTAACTATGGCTACACCTTC
j_call: TRBJ1-2
v_call: TRBV2
d_call: -
clone_size: -

cdr3_aa: CASSATGGGKGNTIYF
cdr3_nt: TGTGCCAGCAGCGCCACAGGGGGCGGTAAAGGAAACACCATATATTTT
j_call: TRBJ1-3
v_call: TRBV11-2
d_call: TRBD1
clone_size: few

cdr3_aa: CASSFLGWDRGNNQPQHF
cdr3_nt: TGTGCCAGCAGCTTCCTAGGATGGGACAGGGGAAACAATCAGCCCCAGCATTTT
j_call: TRBJ1-5
v_call: TRBV4-2
d_call: TRBD1
clone_size: -

cdr3_aa: CASSLAGQNTEAFF
cdr3_nt: TGCGCCAGCAGCTTGGCTGGACAAAACACTGAAGCTTTCTTT
j_call: TRBJ1-1
v_call: TRBV5-1
d_call: -
clone_size: few

cdr3_aa: CASTKLRGQKTQYF
cdr3_nt: TGTGCCAGCACCAAACTCAGAGGTCAGAAGACCCAGTACTTC
j_call: TRBJ2-5
v_call: TRBV11-1
d_call: -
clone_size: once

cdr3_aa: CASSGSTRRGELFF
cdr3_nt: TGTGCCAGCTCGGGCAGCACTAGGCGCGGGGAGCTGTTTTTT
j_call: TRBJ2-2
v_call: TRBV2
d_call: -
clone_size: -

cdr3_aa: CASSLYFGGQPQHF
cdr3_nt: TGTGCCAGCAGTTTATATTTCGGGGGGCAGCCCCAGCATTTT
j_call: TRBJ1-5
v_call: TRBV27
d_call: -
clone_size: -

cdr3_aa: CASSPPSPGTGGRYTF
cdr3_nt: TGCGCCAGCAGCCCACCTTCCCCCGGGACAGGGGGACGCTACACCTTC
j_call: TRBJ1-2
v_call: TRBV4-1
d_call: TRBD1
clone_size: once

cdr3_aa: CASSLASLGSNEKLFF
cdr3_nt: TGTGCCAGCAGCTTAGCTTCTTTGGGCAGTAATGAAAAACTGTTTTTT
j_call: TRBJ1-4
v_call: TRBV7-9
d_call: -
clone_size: -

cdr3_aa: CASSMATEAFF
cdr3_nt: TGTGCCAGCAGCATGGCAACTGAAGCTTTCTTT
j_call: TRBJ1-1
v_call: TRBV14
d_call: -
clone_size: -

cdr3_aa: CASRPVAGYGYTF
cdr3_nt: TGTGCCAGCAGGCCAGTGGCGGGGTATGGCTACACCTTC
j_call: TRBJ1-2
v_call: TRBV28
d_call: -
clone_size: few

cdr3_aa: CASSLQVVTGSEKLFF
cdr3_nt: TGTGCCAGCAGTTTACAGGTGGTGACAGGGAGTGAAAAACTGTTTTTT
j_call: TRBJ1-4
v_call: TRBV27
d_call: TRBD1
clone_size: -

cdr3_aa: CASSLMRASTDTQYF
cdr3_nt: TGTGCCAGCAGCTTAATGAGGGCTAGCACAGATACGCAGTATTTT
j_call: TRBJ2-3
v_call: TRBV7-9
d_call: -
clone_size: -

cdr3_aa: CASSVGLANEQFF
cdr3_nt: TGTGCCAGCAGTGTTGGACTAGCCAATGAGCAGTTCTTC
j_call: TRBJ2-1
v_call: TRBV25-1
d_call: TRBD2
clone_size: -

cdr3_aa: CASSESRDRGEQYF
cdr3_nt: TGTGCCAGCAGTGAGTCGAGGGACAGGGGCGAGCAGTACTTC
j_call: TRBJ2-7
v_call: TRBV2
d_call: TRBD1
clone_size: -

cdr3_aa: CASSPLMTDYGYTF
cdr3_nt: TGCGCCAGCTCACCACTTATGACAGACTATGGCTACACCTTC
j_call: TRBJ1-2
v_call: TRBV18
d_call: -
clone_size: -